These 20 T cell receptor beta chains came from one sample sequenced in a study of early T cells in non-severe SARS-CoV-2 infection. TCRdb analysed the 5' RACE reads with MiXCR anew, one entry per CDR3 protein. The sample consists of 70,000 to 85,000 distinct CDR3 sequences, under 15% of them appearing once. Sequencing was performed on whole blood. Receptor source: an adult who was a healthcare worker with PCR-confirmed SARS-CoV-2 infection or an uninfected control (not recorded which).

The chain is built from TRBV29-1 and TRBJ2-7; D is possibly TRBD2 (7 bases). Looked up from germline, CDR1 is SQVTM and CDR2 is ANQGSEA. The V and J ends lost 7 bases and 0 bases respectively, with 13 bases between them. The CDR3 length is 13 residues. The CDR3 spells CSAEGGASYEQYF. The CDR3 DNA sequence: TGCAGCGCTGAGGGGGGGGCCTCCTACGAGCAGTACTTC.

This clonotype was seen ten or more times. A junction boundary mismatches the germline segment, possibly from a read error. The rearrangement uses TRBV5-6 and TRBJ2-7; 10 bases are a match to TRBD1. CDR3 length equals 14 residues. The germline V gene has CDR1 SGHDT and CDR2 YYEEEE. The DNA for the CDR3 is TGTGCCAGCAGCTGGGACAGGGGCAACCTACGATTGGACTTC. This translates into CASSWDRGNLRLDF.

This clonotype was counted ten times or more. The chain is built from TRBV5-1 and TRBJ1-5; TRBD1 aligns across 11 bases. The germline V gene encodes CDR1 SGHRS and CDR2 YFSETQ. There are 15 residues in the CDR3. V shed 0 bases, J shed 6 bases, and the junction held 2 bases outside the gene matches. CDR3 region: CASSLAGTGGQPQHF. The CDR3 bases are TGCGCCAGCAGCTTGGCCGGGACAGGGGGTCAGCCCCAGCATTTT.

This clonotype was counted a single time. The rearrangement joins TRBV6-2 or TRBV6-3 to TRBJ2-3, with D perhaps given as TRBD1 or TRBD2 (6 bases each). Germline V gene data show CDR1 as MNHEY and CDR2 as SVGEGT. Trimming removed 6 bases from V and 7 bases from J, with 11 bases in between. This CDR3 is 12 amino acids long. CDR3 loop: CASRGGSNTQYF. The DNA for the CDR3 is TGTGCCAGCAGAGGGGGGAGTAATACGCAGTATTTT.

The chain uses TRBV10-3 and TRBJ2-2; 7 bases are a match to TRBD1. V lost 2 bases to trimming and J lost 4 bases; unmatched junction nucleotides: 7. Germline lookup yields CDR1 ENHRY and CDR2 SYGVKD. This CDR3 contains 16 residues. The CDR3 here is CAISEGQGEGTGELFF. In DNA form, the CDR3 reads TGTGCCATCAGTGAGGGGCAGGGGGAAGGCACCGGGGAGCTGTTTTTT.

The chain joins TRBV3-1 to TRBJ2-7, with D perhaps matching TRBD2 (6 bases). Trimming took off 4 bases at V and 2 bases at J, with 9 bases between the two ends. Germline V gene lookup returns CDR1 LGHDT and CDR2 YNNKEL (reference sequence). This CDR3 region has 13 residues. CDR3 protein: CASSPAGTYEQYF. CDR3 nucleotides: TGTGCCAGCAGCCCGGCGGGGACCTACGAGCAGTACTTC.

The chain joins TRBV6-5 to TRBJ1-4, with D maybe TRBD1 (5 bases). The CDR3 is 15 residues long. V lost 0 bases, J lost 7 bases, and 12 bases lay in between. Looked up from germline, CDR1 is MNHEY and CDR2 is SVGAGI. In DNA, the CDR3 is TGTGCCAGCAGTTACTCGCGGCAGGGTACTGAAAAACTGTTTTTT. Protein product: CASSYSRQGTEKLFF.

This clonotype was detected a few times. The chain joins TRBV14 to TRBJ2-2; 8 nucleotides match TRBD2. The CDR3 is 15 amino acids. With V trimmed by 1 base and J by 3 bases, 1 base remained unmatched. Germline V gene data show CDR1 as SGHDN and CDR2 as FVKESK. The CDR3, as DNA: TGTGCCAGCAGCCAAGCGGGAGGGCACACCGGGGAGCTGTTTTTT. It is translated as CASSQAGGHTGELFF.

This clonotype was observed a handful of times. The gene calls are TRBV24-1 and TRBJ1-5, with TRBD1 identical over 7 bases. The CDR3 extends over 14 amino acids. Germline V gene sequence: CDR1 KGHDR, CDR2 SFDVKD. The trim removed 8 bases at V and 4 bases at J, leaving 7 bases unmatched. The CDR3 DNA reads TGTGCCACCACCCTGGGACAGTGGAATCAGCCCCAGCATTTT. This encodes CATTLGQWNQPQHF.

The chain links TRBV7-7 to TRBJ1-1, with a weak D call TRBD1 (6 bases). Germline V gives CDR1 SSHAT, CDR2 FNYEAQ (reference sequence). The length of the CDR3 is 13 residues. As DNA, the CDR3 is TGTGCTAGCCGGCGGACAGTCAACACTGAAGCTTTCTTT. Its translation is CASRRTVNTEAFF.

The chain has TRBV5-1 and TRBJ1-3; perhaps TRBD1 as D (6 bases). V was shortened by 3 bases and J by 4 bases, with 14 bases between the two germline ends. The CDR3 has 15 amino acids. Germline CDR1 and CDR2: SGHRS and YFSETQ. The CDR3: CASSWDTGVGNTIYF. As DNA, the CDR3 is TGCGCCAGCAGCTGGGACACCGGGGTCGGAAACACCATATATTTT.

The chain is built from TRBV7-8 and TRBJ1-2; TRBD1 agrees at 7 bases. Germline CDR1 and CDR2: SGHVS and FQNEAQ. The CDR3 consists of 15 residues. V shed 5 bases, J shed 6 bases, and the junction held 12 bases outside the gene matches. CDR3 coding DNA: TGTGCCAGCAGCCCGGGCCGGGACAGCTTGAATGGCTACACCTTC. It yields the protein CASSPGRDSLNGYTF.

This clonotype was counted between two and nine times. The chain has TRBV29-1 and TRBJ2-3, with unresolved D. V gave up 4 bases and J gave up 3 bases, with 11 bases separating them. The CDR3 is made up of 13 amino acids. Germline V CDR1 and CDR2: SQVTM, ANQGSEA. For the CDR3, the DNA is TGCAGCGTTGGAAGGCGCCTGACAGATACGCAGTATTTT. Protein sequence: CSVGRRLTDTQYF.

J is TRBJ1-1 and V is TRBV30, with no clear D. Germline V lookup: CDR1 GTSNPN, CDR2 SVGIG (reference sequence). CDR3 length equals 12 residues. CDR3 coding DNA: TGTGGCGGGGTCGGGATGAACACTGAAGCTTTCTTT. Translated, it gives CGGVGMNTEAFF.

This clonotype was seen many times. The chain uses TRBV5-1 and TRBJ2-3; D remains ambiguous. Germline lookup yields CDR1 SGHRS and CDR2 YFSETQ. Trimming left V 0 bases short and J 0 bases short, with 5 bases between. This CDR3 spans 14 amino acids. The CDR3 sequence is CASSLGDSTDTQYF. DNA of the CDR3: TGCGCCAGCAGCTTGGGGGATAGCACAGATACGCAGTATTTT.

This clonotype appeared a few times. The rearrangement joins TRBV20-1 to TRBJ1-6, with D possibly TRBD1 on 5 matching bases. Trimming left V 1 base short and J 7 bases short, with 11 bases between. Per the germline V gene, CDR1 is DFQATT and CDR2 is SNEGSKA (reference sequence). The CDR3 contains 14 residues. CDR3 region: CSARVGTANSPLHF. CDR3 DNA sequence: TGCAGTGCTAGAGTTGGGACGGCGAATTCACCCCTCCACTTT.

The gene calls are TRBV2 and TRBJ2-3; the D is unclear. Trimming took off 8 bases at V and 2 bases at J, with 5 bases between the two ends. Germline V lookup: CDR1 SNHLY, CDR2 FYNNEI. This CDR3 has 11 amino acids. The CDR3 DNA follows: TGTGCCAGCCTAAACACAGATACGCAGTATTTT. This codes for CASLNTDTQYF. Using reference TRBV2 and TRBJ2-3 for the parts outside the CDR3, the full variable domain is EPEVTQTPSHQVTQMGQEVILRCVPISNHLYFYWYRQILGQKVEFLVSFYNNEISEKSEIFDDQFSVERPDGSNFTLKIRSTKLEDSAMYFCASLNTDTQYFGPGTRLTVL.

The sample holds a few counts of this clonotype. CDR3 loop: CASSRTSVDEKLFF. The CDR3 coding sequence is TGTGCCAGCTCCCGGACATCTGTTGATGAAAAACTGTTTTTT. V usage is TRBV18 and J usage is TRBJ1-4; maybe TRBD1 (5 bases). Between the trimmed V and J ends, which lost 6 bases and 6 bases, there was a span of 14 bases. Germline loops: CDR1 KGHSH, CDR2 LQKENI. The CDR3 length is 14 residues.

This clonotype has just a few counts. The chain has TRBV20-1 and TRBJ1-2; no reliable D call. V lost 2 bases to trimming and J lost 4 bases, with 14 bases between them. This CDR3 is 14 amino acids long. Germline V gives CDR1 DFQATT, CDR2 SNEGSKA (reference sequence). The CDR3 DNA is TGCAGTGCTAGACCTGGCAGTTTATCCTATGGCTACACCTTC. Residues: CSARPGSLSYGYTF.

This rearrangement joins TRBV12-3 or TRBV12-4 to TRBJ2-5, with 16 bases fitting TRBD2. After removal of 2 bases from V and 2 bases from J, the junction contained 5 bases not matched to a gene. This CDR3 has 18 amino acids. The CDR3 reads CASSLKGLAGGRQETQYF. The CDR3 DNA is TGTGCCAGCAGTTTAAAGGGACTAGCGGGGGGGCGGCAAGAGACCCAGTACTTC.